This T cell receptor beta chain was identified in a study of T cell changes during pregnancy in multiple sclerosis. Generated by immunoSEQ multiplex PCR, the TCRdb table keeps only in-frame clones and is missing some. The sample lists roughly 60,000 clones, over 80% occurring once. This clone was observed a single time. V lost 2 bases to trimming and J lost 0 bases, with 11 bases between them. There are 15 residues in the CDR3. Germline V gene lookup returns CDR1 SGHTA and CDR2 FQGTGA. This receptor was obtained from a female donor with multiple sclerosis, enrolled in a pregnancy study. V usage is TRBV7-3 and J usage is TRBJ2-7; tentative D call: TRBD2 (5 bases). The sequencing here drew on CD4+ T cells from peripheral blood mononuclear cells, taken in the first trimester of pregnancy. CDR3 sequence: CASSLLPGSSYEQYF. For the CDR3, the DNA is TGTGCCAGCAGCTTACTACCGGGAAGCTCCTACGAGCAGTACTTC.